The sequence of this T cell receptor beta chain was determined in a study of PD-L1 blockade in urothelial cancer. Study context: Samples of blood were analyzed 3 weeks (second dose) and 6 weeks after treatment start. The median number of T cells present in blood samples was some 140,000.

Time point reported: pretreatment peripheral blood. In each PCR, synthetic TCR analog templates were spiked in. Repertoires were generated with immunoSEQ multiplex PCR, while TCRdb's copy carries only in-frame clones and drops some. The data show tens of thousands of clones, with roughly 76% seen just once and around 5.7% held by the top ten. This CDR3 is built from 18 residues. Germline-derived CDR1 and CDR2 are SGHRS and YFSETQ. The junction had 9 bases not matched to a gene; V was cut back by 2 bases and J by 5 bases. V is TRBV5-1 and J is TRBJ1-6, with 11 nucleotides matching TRBD1. The starting material was PBMCs, obtained around atezolizumab (anti-PD-L1) treatment. The sequence was collected from a man aged 65 to 85 with urothelial cancer. CDR3 residues: CASSFGPDRGRNNSPLHF. The DNA for the CDR3 is TGCGCCAGCAGCTTTGGCCCGGACAGGGGGCGGAATAATTCACCCCTCCACTTT.